This TCR beta chain was observed in a study of graft-versus-host responses after intestinal transplantation. Study information: Following induction with anti-thymocyte globulin, all recipients were given tacrolimus and steroids for 2 to 4 years.

V dropped 2 bases and J dropped 5 bases, with 12 bases sitting between them. The CDR3 has 15 residues. Germline CDR1 reads MDHEN; CDR2 reads SYDVKM. Findings of the study overall: Recipient marrow contained GvH clones, some of which appeared first in ileum or blood.

Notes on this clone: The antigen remains undetermined.

Produced via immunoSEQ multiplex PCR; TCRdb's table is partial and in-frame only. The data hold tens of thousands of clones, with around 90% observed a single time. The sample was unstimulated CD8+ T cells sorted from spleen or lymph node cells, taken before intestinal transplant. The TCR sequence derives from a human donor who received an intestinal transplant. This chain joins TRBV28 and TRBJ1-4, with a tentative D call TRBD1 (6 bases). The CDR3 nucleotides are TGTGCCAGCAGTTTACCGGACAGCGCCAATGAAAAACTGTTTTTT. Its protein product is CASSLPDSANEKLFF.